Below are 11 T cell receptor beta chains sequenced from a single sample in a study of control samples from healthy donors and cancer patients. Sequencing was performed with immunoSEQ multiplex PCR; in TCRdb, only in-frame clones are kept and a portion is missing. This sample yields 150,000 or so clones, of which 85% to 95% are seen a single time; 8.5% belongs to the top ten. Sequences were obtained from blood. These receptors were taken from a woman in her thirties or forties in good health.

The CDR3 region has the DNA TGTGCCTGGAGTGTAGGGGGTAGCACCATATATTTT. Translated: CAWSVGGSTIYF. The chain recombines TRBV30 with TRBJ1-3; tentatively, D is TRBD1 (6 bases). This CDR3 is 12 amino acids long. Deletions cut 0 bases from V and 9 bases from J, with 9 bases between. Looked up from germline, CDR1 is GTSNPN and CDR2 is SVGIG (reference sequence). Full variable domain (outside the CDR3, taken from reference TRBV30 and TRBJ1-3): SQTIHQWPATLVQPVGSPLSLECTVEGTSNPNLYWYRQAAGRGLQLLFYSVGIGQISSEVPQNLSASRPQDRQFILSSKKLLLSDSGFYLCAWSVGGSTIYFGEGSWLTVV.

The chain uses TRBV28 and TRBJ1-1, with TRBD1 matching over 7 bases. The CDR3 has 16 amino acids. The V gene's germline CDR1 is MDHEN and CDR2 SYDVKM. Trimming took 8 bases from V and 7 from J; bases not matched to a gene: 19. The CDR3 is CASPPVQGGFRGEAFF. CDR3 in DNA: TGTGCCAGCCCCCCGGTGCAGGGGGGATTCCGAGGTGAAGCTTTCTTT.

The chain employs TRBV27 and TRBJ2-7, with TRBD1 matching 9 bases. Trimming cost V 7 bases and J 2 bases; bases outside gene matches: 9. The germline CDR1 and CDR2 sequences are MNHEY and SMNVEV (reference sequence). The CDR3 spans 15 residues. The CDR3: CASTSLGQGTYEQYF. CDR3 bases: TGTGCCAGCACTTCCCTGGGACAGGGAACCTACGAGCAGTACTTC.

The chain joins TRBV7-2 to TRBJ2-7; perhaps TRBD2 as D (5 bases). Germline V gene lookup returns CDR1 SGHTA and CDR2 FQGNSA. Trimming took off 4 bases at V and 2 bases at J, with 15 bases between the two ends. This CDR3 has 15 residues. CDR3 amino acids: CASSSRLSSPYEQYF. CDR3 nucleotides: TGTGCCAGCAGCTCCAGACTATCCAGTCCCTACGAGCAGTACTTC.

The rearrangement uses TRBV7-6 and TRBJ2-7, with TRBD2 matching 8 bases. From germline, CDR1 is SGHVS and CDR2 FNYEAQ. The J segment lost 0 bases and the V segment lost 2 bases, leaving 9 bases of the junction unmatched. The CDR3 runs to 17 residues. The CDR3 sequence: CASSLRPPGLVSYEQYF. The CDR3 region has the DNA TGTGCCAGCAGCTTAAGACCGCCGGGACTAGTCTCCTACGAGCAGTACTTC. Variable domain in full (rest from reference TRBV7-6 and TRBJ2-7): GAGVSQSPRYKVTKRGQDVALRCDPISGHVSLYWYRQALGQGPEFLTYFNYEAQQDKSGLPNDRFSAERPEGSISTLTIQRTEQRDSAMYRCASSLRPPGLVSYEQYFGPGTRLTVT.

This chain uses TRBV12-5 with TRBJ1-5; 9 bases are a match to TRBD1. After removal of 0 bases from V and 2 bases from J, the junction contained 14 bases not matched to a gene. The CDR3 runs to 20 residues. Looked up from germline, CDR1 is LGHNT and CDR2 is FRNRAP. This CDR3 is CASGLVVSGQGIKRNQPQHF. The CDR3, as DNA: TGTGCTAGTGGTTTGGTGGTTTCGGGACAGGGAATTAAGCGCAATCAGCCCCAGCATTTT.

The chain uses TRBV5-1 and TRBJ1-1; D may be TRBD1 (5 bases). Germline V gene lookup returns CDR1 SGHRS and CDR2 YFSETQ. The CDR3 contains 14 residues. The germline V and J ends were trimmed by 4 bases and 1 base, with 11 bases remaining between them. CDR3 residues: CASSPGRANTEAFF. The CDR3 region has the DNA TGCGCCAGCAGCCCGGGACGGGCGAACACTGAAGCTTTCTTT.

The V and J genes are TRBV19 and TRBJ1-4; D perhaps matches TRBD1 (5 bases). Trimming took off 4 bases at V and 8 bases at J, with 20 bases between the two ends. CDR3 length: 16 amino acids. Germline CDR1 LNHDA, CDR2 SQIVND (reference sequence). The CDR3 sequence: CASSTSGTSVWEKLFF. The DNA of the CDR3 is TGTGCCAGTAGTACCTCCGGGACCTCCGTTTGGGAAAAACTGTTTTTT.

This rearrangement joins TRBV7-9 to TRBJ2-7; possibly TRBD1 for D (5 bases). The germline V gene has CDR1 SEHNR and CDR2 FQNEAQ (reference sequence). CDR3 length: 17 residues. V lost 3 bases to trimming and J lost 3 bases, with 21 bases between them. CDR3 region: CASSLDSLGAHYYEQYF. For the CDR3, the DNA is TGTGCCAGCAGCTTGGATTCCTTAGGGGCGCATTACTACGAGCAGTACTTC.

The CDR3, as DNA: TGTGCCAGCAGTCGCTCGACAGGGTACGGAAACACCATATATTTT. Translation gives CASSRSTGYGNTIYF. The V and J genes are TRBV6-5 and TRBJ1-3; 7 bases are shared with TRBD1. The CDR3 has 15 amino acids. V shed 5 bases, J shed 4 bases, and the junction held 8 bases outside the gene matches. Germline V CDR1 and CDR2: MNHEY, SVGAGI.

This clone was detected only once. The chain joins TRBV5-6 to TRBJ1-5, with 10 bases fitting TRBD1. V gave up 3 bases and J gave up 4 bases; unmatched junction bases: 4. Germline loops: CDR1 SGHDT, CDR2 YYEEEE. There are 15 residues in the CDR3. In DNA, the CDR3 is TGTGCCAGCAGCTACCGGGACAGGGGTAATCAGCCCCAGCATTTT. Residues: CASSYRDRGNQPQHF.